This TCR beta chain was recovered during a study of control samples from healthy donors and cancer patients. Generated by immunoSEQ multiplex PCR, the TCRdb table keeps only in-frame clones and is missing some. Among over 150,000 clones, 90% were seen once, and the ten largest hold over 1.1%. The ends lost 3 bases at V and 7 bases at J; junction bases unmatched: 3. The CDR3 has 13 amino acids. Germline values: CDR1 SGHTA, CDR2 FQGTGA. The sample taken for sequencing was blood. The sequence derives from a woman aged 45-65 years in good health. The rearrangement uses TRBV7-3 and TRBJ2-1; 7 nucleotides align to TRBD2. The CDR3 here is CASSLTSRNEQFF. Written as DNA, the CDR3 is TGTGCCAGCAGCTTGACTAGCCGGAATGAGCAGTTCTTC.